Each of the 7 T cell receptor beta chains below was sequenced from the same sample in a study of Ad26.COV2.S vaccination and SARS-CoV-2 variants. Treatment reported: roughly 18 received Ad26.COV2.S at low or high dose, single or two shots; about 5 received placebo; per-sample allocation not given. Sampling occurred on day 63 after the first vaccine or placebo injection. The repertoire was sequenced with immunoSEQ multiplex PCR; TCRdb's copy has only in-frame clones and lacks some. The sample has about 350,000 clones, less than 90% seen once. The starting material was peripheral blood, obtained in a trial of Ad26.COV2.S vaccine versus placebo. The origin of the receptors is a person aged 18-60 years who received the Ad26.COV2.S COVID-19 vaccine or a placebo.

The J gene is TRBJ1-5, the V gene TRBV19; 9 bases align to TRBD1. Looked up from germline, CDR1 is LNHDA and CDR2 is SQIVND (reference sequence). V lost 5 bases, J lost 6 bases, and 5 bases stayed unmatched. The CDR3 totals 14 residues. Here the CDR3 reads CASSSRTGVQPQHF. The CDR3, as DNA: TGTGCCAGTAGTTCCAGGACAGGGGTTCAGCCCCAGCATTTT.

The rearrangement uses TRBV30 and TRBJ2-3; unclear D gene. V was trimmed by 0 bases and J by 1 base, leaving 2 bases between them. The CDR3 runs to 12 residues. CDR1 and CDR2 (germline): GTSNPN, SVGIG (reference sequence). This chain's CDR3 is CAWSVGTDTQYF. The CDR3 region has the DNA TGTGCCTGGAGTGTAGGCACAGATACGCAGTATTTT.

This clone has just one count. This CDR3 is CASSPGLAGETQYF. The CDR3, as DNA: TGCGCCAGCAGCCCGGGACTAGCGGGCGAGACCCAGTACTTC. This chain joins TRBV5-1 and TRBJ2-5, with TRBD2 matching 12 bases. The length of the CDR3 is 14 residues. The V gene's germline CDR1 is SGHRS and CDR2 YFSETQ. Losses at the gene ends were 4 bases for V and 5 bases for J; bases not matched to a gene: 3.

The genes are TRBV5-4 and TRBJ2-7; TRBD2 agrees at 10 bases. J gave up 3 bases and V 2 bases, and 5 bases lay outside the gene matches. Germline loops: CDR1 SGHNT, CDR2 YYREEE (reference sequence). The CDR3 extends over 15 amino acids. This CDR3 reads CASSFTSGTYYEQYF. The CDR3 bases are TGTGCCAGCAGCTTTACTAGCGGGACATACTACGAGCAGTACTTC.

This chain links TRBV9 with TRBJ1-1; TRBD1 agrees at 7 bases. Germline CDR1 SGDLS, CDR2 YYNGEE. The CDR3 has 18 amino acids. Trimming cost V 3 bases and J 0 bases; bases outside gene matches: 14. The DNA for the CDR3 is TGTGCCAGCAGCGGGGCGGGGCCCGGACAGGCTATGAACACTGAAGCTTTCTTT. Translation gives CASSGAGPGQAMNTEAFF.

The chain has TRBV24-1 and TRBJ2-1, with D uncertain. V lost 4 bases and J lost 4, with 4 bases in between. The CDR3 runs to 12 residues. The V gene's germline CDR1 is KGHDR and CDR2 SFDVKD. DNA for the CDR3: TGTGCCACCAGTGACGGGTACAATGAGCAGTTCTTC. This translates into CATSDGYNEQFF.

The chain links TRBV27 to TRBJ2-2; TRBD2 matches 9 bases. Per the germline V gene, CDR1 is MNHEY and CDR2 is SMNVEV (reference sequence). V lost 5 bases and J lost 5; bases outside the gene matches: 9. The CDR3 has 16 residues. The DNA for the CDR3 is TGTGCCAGCAGTGGGGCTAGCAGCGGGAGGACCGGGGAGCTGTTTTTT. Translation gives CASSGASSGRTGELFF.